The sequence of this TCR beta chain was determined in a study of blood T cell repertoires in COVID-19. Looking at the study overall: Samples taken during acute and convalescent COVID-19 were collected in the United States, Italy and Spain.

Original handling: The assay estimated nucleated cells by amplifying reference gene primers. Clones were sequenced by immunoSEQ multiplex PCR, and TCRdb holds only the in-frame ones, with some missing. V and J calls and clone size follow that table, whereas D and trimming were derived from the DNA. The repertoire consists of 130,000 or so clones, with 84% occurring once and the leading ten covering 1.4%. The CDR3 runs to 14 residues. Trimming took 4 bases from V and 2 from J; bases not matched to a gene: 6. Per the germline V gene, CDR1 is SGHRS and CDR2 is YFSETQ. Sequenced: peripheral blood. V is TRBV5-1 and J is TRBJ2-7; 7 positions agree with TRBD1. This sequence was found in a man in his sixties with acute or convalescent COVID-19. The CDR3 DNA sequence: TGCGCCAGCAGCCTTAAAGACAGGGCCTACGAGCAGTACTTC. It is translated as CASSLKDRAYEQYF.